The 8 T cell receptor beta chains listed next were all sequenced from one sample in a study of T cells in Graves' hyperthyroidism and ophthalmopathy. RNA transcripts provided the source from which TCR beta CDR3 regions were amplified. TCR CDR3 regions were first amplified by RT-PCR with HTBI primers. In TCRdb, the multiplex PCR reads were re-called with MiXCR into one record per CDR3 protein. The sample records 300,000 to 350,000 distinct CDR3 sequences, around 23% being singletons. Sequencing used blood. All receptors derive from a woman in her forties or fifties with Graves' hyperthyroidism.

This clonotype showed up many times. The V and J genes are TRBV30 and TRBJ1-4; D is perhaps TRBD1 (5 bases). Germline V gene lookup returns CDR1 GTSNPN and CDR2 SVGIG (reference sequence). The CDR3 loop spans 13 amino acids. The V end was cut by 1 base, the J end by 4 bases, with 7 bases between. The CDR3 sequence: CAWSGGSNEKLFF. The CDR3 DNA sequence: TGTGCCTGGAGTGGGGGGAGTAATGAAAAACTGTTTTTT.

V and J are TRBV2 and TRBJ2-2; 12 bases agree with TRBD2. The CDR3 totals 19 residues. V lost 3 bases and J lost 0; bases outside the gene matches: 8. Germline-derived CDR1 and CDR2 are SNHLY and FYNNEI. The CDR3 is CASSEGRLAGVANTGELFF. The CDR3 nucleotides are TGTGCCAGCAGTGAGGGGCGACTAGCGGGGGTCGCGAACACCGGGGAGCTGTTTTTT.

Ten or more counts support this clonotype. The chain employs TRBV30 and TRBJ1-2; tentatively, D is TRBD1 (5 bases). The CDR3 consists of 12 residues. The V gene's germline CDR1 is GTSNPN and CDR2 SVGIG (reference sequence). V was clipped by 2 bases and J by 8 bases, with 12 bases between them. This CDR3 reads CAWSLRDGGYTF. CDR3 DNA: TGTGCCTGGAGTCTCAGGGACGGAGGCTACACCTTC.

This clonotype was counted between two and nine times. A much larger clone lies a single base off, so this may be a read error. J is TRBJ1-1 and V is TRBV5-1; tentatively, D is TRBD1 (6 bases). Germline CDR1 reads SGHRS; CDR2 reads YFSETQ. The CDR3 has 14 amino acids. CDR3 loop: CASSKLGWDTKAFF. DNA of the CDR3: TGCGCCAGCAGCAAACTCGGATGGGACACTAAAGCTTTCTTT.

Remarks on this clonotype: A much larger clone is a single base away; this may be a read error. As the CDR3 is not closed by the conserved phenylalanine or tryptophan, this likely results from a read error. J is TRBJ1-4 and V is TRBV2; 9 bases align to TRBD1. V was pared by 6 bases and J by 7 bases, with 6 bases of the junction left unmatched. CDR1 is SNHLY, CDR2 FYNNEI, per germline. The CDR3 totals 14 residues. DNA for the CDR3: TGTGCCAGCAGGGGTACAGGGGGCAGTGAAAAACTGTTTCTT. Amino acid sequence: CASRGTGGSEKLFL.

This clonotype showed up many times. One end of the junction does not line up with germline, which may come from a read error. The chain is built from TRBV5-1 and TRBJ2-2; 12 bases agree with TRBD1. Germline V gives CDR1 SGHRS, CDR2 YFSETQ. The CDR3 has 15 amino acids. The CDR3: CASSRGQGATGELFF. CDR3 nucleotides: TGTGCCAGCAGTCGGGGACAGGGGGCCACCGGGGAGCTGTTTTTT.

This CDR3 is CASSLTGGLDTQYF. CDR3 coding DNA: TGTGCCAGCAGCTTGACAGGGGGTTTAGATACGCAGTATTTT. The V and J genes are TRBV5-4 and TRBJ2-3; 8 nucleotides align to TRBD1. Germline CDR1 and CDR2: SGHNT and YYREEE (reference sequence). This CDR3 spans 14 amino acids. Losses at the gene ends were 1 base for V and 5 bases for J; bases not matched to a gene: 3.

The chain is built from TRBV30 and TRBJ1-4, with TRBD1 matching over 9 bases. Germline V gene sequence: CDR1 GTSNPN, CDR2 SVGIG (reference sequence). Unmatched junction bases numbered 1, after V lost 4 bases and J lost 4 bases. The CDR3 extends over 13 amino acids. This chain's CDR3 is CAWKTGGNEKLFF. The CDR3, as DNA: TGTGCCTGGAAGACAGGGGGTAATGAAAAACTGTTTTTT.